This passage covers 21 T cell receptor beta chains from one sample sequenced in a study of identical twins. TCRdb recomputed calls from the 5' RACE reads with MiXCR, one row per CDR3 protein. The profile covers a few hundred thousand distinct CDR3 sequences, with about 15% appearing a single time and more than 0.4% taken by the ten largest. These same data were also listed under a study on yellow fever vaccine responses in identical twins.

Source material: CD4+ T cells sorted from blood. All receptors come from a woman aged 18-29 years in good health.

The chain has TRBV6-1 and TRBJ2-5; 8 bases map to TRBD1. CDR1 and CDR2 from the germline V gene are MNHNS and SASEGT. The CDR3 contains 14 residues. The V and J ends lost 4 bases and 3 bases, in that order; junction bases with no gene match: 4. The CDR3 DNA is TGTGCCAGCAGTGCCTCACAGGGGGAAGAGACCCAGTACTTC. Amino acid sequence: CASSASQGEETQYF.

This clonotype was seen many times. The genes are TRBV3-1 and TRBJ2-1; 11 bases are a match to TRBD2. The V gene's germline CDR1 is LGHDT and CDR2 YNNKEL (reference sequence). The CDR3 covers 14 residues. After removal of 7 bases from V and 1 base from J, the junction contained 0 bases not matched to a gene. The CDR3 loop reads CASTSGGSYNEQFF. CDR3 DNA sequence: TGTGCCAGCACTAGCGGGGGGTCCTACAATGAGCAGTTCTTC.

This rearrangement joins TRBV7-9 to TRBJ1-1; TRBD1 agrees at 8 bases. In germline, CDR1 is SEHNR, CDR2 FQNEAQ (reference sequence). The CDR3 length is 14 residues. The V segment lost 3 bases and the J segment 5 bases; nucleotides outside the gene matches: 5. The DNA for the CDR3 is TGTGCCAGCAGCTTCCAGGGGGCTTTTACTGAAGCTTTCTTT. Translated, it gives CASSFQGAFTEAFF. Based on the CDR3 plus reference TRBV7-9 and TRBJ1-1, the full variable domain is DTGVSQNPRHKITKRGQNVTFRCDPISEHNRLYWYRQTLGQGPEFLTYFQNEAQLEKSRLLSDRFSAERPKGSFSTLEIQRTEQGDSAMYLCASSFQGAFTEAFFGQGTRLTVV.

This clonotype was seen a handful of times. This chain links TRBV10-3 with TRBJ1-1, with 7 bases lining up with TRBD1. The junction had 8 bases not matched to a gene; V was cut back by 0 bases and J by 7 bases. This CDR3 has 15 residues. The germline CDR1 and CDR2 sequences are ENHRY and SYGVKD. The CDR3 DNA is TGTGCCATCAGTGAGTCAGGGACAGTCCCCCGTGAAGCTTTCTTT. This encodes CAISESGTVPREAFF.

In this sample, this clonotype turned up a few times. V and J are TRBV29-1 and TRBJ2-7, with 7 bases aligning to TRBD1. The junction had 3 bases not matched to a gene; V was cut back by 5 bases and J by 2 bases. The CDR3 consists of 12 residues. The germline V gene has CDR1 SQVTM and CDR2 ANQGSEA. CDR3 sequence: CSVRQGTYEQYF. The CDR3 nucleotides are TGCAGCGTTAGACAGGGTACCTACGAGCAGTACTTC.

The chain is built from TRBV6-1 and TRBJ2-3; D may correspond to TRBD1 or TRBD2 (6 bases each). CDR3 length equals 15 residues. Germline values: CDR1 MNHNS, CDR2 SASEGT. Trimming shortened V by 5 bases and J by 1 base, and 13 bases separated the two germline ends. CDR3 coding DNA: TGTGCCAGCAGTACCGGGGGCTCGGGCACAGATACGCAGTATTTT. Its translation: CASSTGGSGTDTQYF.

This clonotype has only a few counts. J is TRBJ2-6 and V is TRBV12-3 or TRBV12-4; no clear D. The CDR3 contains 16 residues. V was pared by 5 bases and J by 0 bases, with 11 bases between. The CDR3 coding sequence is TGTGCCAGCAGTCCGCGGATGAACTCTGGGGCCAACGTCCTGACTTTC. This encodes CASSPRMNSGANVLTF.

The table lists this clonotype with a few counts. The V call is TRBV2, the J call TRBJ2-3, with D hard to call. The CDR3 has 14 residues. Trimming left V 1 base short and J 4 bases short, with 9 bases between. CDR1 is SNHLY and CDR2 is FYNNEI in the germline V gene. The CDR3 spells CASSEEGTADTQYF. DNA for the CDR3: TGTGCCAGCAGTGAAGAAGGAACGGCAGATACGCAGTATTTT.

The chain employs TRBV29-1 and TRBJ2-3; a possible D gene is TRBD1 (7 bases). This CDR3 contains 13 residues. CDR1 and CDR2 from the germline V gene are SQVTM and ANQGSEA. The V end lost 7 bases, the J end lost 5 bases, and 16 bases lay between the germline ends. The CDR3 spells CSGVRQGGDTQYF. DNA of the CDR3: TGCAGCGGTGTAAGACAGGGAGGAGATACGCAGTATTTT.

The sample holds a few counts of this clonotype. This chain uses TRBV6-2 or TRBV6-3 with TRBJ2-1, with 11 bases lining up with TRBD2. The V segment lost 5 bases and the J segment 4 bases; nucleotides outside the gene matches: 7. This CDR3 spans 16 amino acids. Germline CDR1 reads MNHEY; CDR2 reads SVGEGT. Written as DNA, the CDR3 is TGTGCCAGCAGTCCCATAGCGGGAGGGCCATACAATGAGCAGTTCTTC. It yields the protein CASSPIAGGPYNEQFF.

V gene TRBV28 combines with J gene TRBJ2-4; D call uncertain. Trimming took off 4 bases at V and 0 bases at J, with 13 bases between the two ends. The germline V gene has CDR1 MDHEN and CDR2 SYDVKM. The CDR3 totals 16 residues. The DNA of the CDR3 is TGTGCCAGCAGTTCCTCCATTCTTCTAGCCAAAAACATTCAGTACTTC. Protein: CASSSSILLAKNIQYF.

In DNA form, the CDR3 reads TGTGCCAGCATCGATGTTTCGGCCGGGGAGCTGTTTTTT. It encodes CASIDVSAGELFF. The chain recombines TRBV11-1 with TRBJ2-2; no firm D call. Germline lookup yields CDR1 SGHAT and CDR2 FQDESV (reference sequence). This CDR3 region has 13 residues. Trimming removed 7 bases from V and 6 bases from J, with 12 bases in between.

This clonotype was recorded once. J is TRBJ2-3 and V is TRBV7-8; no clear D gene. CDR3 length equals 19 residues. The V end was cut by 1 base, the J end by 0 bases, with 20 bases between. Germline V gene sequence: CDR1 SGHVS, CDR2 FQNEAQ. CDR3 in DNA: TGTGCCAGCAGCTTAGGTGGCAGAAGAATCCGTCCCAGCACAGATACGCAGTATTTT. Amino acid sequence: CASSLGGRRIRPSTDTQYF.

The J gene is TRBJ2-1, the V gene TRBV29-1; no clear D gene. Per the germline V gene, CDR1 is SQVTM and CDR2 is ANQGSEA. Between the trimmed V and J ends, which lost 1 base and 1 base, there was a span of 5 bases. This CDR3 is built from 13 residues. CDR3 residues: CSVEGWSYNEQFF. The CDR3 DNA is TGCAGCGTTGAAGGGTGGTCCTACAATGAGCAGTTCTTC.

The rearrangement links TRBV10-1 to TRBJ1-4, with 8 bases that match TRBD1. Germline assignment: CDR1 WNHNN and CDR2 SYGVQD (reference sequence). There are 14 residues in the CDR3. Trimming at V came to 0 bases and at J to 8 bases, leaving 2 bases not matched to a gene. The CDR3 coding sequence is TGCGCCAGCAGTGAGTCTGGACAGGGAGAAAAACTGTTTTTT. Protein sequence: CASSESGQGEKLFF.

V usage is TRBV9 and J usage is TRBJ2-3; D is ambiguous. V lost 0 bases, J lost 1 base, and 6 bases lay in between. This CDR3 has 14 amino acids. Germline CDR1 is SGDLS and CDR2 is YYNGEE. CDR3 sequence: CASSVDPGTDTQYF. Here the CDR3 DNA reads TGTGCCAGCAGCGTAGATCCGGGCACAGATACGCAGTATTTT.

This clonotype was seen more than once but under ten times. DNA for the CDR3: TGTGCCACCAGTGATAGTCCGCCCCGCGGACTAGCGGGCGCTGAGCAGTTCTTC. Residues: CATSDSPPRGLAGAEQFF. V usage is TRBV24-1 and J usage is TRBJ2-1, with TRBD2 matching over 11 bases. Germline CDR1 KGHDR, CDR2 SFDVKD. The CDR3 loop spans 18 amino acids. The trim removed 3 bases at V and 9 bases at J, leaving 15 bases unmatched.

The chain employs TRBV20-1 and TRBJ1-3; D remains unclear. The CDR3 runs 14 residues. Germline CDR1 and CDR2: DFQATT and SNEGSKA (reference sequence). Trimming removed 3 bases at V and 2 bases at J, with 11 bases between. CDR3 sequence (DNA): TGCAGTGCTAGTAATAGGGAGGCTGGAAACACCATATATTTT. Its translation is CSASNREAGNTIYF.

This chain links TRBV28 with TRBJ1-5, with TRBD1 as a possible D gene (5 bases). CDR3 size: 15 residues. Trimming shortened V by 1 base and J by 3 bases, and 10 bases separated the two germline ends. Germline CDR1 MDHEN, CDR2 SYDVKM. The CDR3 loop reads CASSLLAQDNQPQHF. CDR3 nucleotide sequence: TGTGCCAGCAGTTTATTAGCACAGGACAATCAGCCCCAGCATTTT.

This rearrangement joins TRBV7-8 to TRBJ2-4, with D maybe TRBD1 (5 bases). Germline CDR1 is SGHVS and CDR2 is FQNEAQ. Trimming stripped 5 bases from V and 0 bases from J, with 14 bases between. The CDR3 sequence is 16 residues long. CDR3 bases: TGTGCCAGCAGCCCCGACAGAATCTTAGCCAAAAACATTCAGTACTTC. Residues: CASSPDRILAKNIQYF.

This clonotype has ten or more counts. The CDR3 DNA reads as TGTGCCAGCACGGGGCCCTGGGACTACAATGAGCAGTTCTTC. It translates to CASTGPWDYNEQFF. The chain recombines TRBV12-3 or TRBV12-4 with TRBJ2-1; D could derive from TRBD1 or TRBD2 (5 bases each). The CDR3 has 14 amino acids. Trimming took 7 bases from V and 3 from J, leaving 13 bases between them.